The 15 T cell receptor beta chains below come from one sample, sequenced in a study of a mutant IDH1 vaccine in newly diagnosed glioma. These receptors have no known antigen. Assay used: immunoSEQ multiplex PCR; TCRdb lists only in-frame clones, some missing. The table lists more than 25,000 clones, more than 65% of them singletons. Time point described: week 5, during vaccination. Vaccine doses each comprised 300 ug of mutant IDH1 20-mer peptide, with topical imiquimod. The sample here was PBMCs, taken from a glioma patient whose treatment included an IDH1 peptide vaccine. These receptors were collected from a man between 35 and 55 years old with glioma. Some clones in this sample may be carry-over from other donors' samples.

The chain joins TRBV6-6 to TRBJ2-5; 9 bases are shared with TRBD1. The CDR3 contains 15 residues. Losses at the gene ends were 6 bases for V and 5 bases for J; bases not matched to a gene: 10. Germline lookup yields CDR1 MNHNY and CDR2 SVGAGI (reference sequence). The CDR3 spells CASRIQGASGETQYF. The CDR3 DNA is TGTGCCAGCAGAATACAGGGGGCATCTGGGGAGACCCAGTACTTC.

This clone was seen a few times. The V call is TRBV12-5, the J call TRBJ1-1; D gene uncertain. CDR3 length: 13 amino acids. V lost 2 bases, J lost 4 bases, and 8 bases lay in between. CDR1 is LGHNT, CDR2 FRNRAP, per germline. DNA for the CDR3: TGTGCTAGTGGTTTGTGGACTATCACTGAAGCTTTCTTT. Translating it yields CASGLWTITEAFF.

This clone was picked up one time. The rearrangement uses TRBV5-4 and TRBJ2-5; 8 nucleotides align to TRBD1. CDR3 length: 16 residues. CDR1 is SGHNT and CDR2 is YYREEE in the germline V gene (reference sequence). V was pared by 0 bases and J by 5 bases, with 9 bases of the junction left unmatched. The CDR3 DNA sequence: TGTGCCAGCAGCTTGGGGGGGACAGGTGGGTTGGAGACCCAGTACTTC. Amino acid sequence: CASSLGGTGGLETQYF. Supplemented by reference TRBV5-4 and TRBJ2-5, the full variable domain reads ETGVTQSPTHLIKTRGQQVTLRCSSQSGHNTVSWYQQALGQGPQFIFQYYREEENGRGNFPPRFSGLQFPNYSSELNVNALELDDSALYLCASSLGGTGGLETQYFGPGTRLLVL.

This chain connects TRBV6-8 to TRBJ1-2, with 8 bases aligning to TRBD1. V lost 4 bases to trimming and J lost 3 bases; unmatched junction nucleotides: 7. In germline, CDR1 is MNHGY, CDR2 SAAAGT. The CDR3 loop spans 15 amino acids. The CDR3 DNA sequence: TGTGCCAGCAGTTTCCCGGGACAGGACGACTATGGCTACACCTTC. This codes for CASSFPGQDDYGYTF.

The chain combines TRBV6-4 with TRBJ2-2; 8 nucleotides align to TRBD1. CDR1 is MRHNA and CDR2 is SNTAGT in the germline V gene. CDR3 length equals 15 residues. V dropped 4 bases and J dropped 3; count of bases not matched to a gene: 4. The CDR3 region has the DNA TGTGCCAGCAGTGGGACAGGGTACGACACCGGGGAGCTGTTTTTT. Translated: CASSGTGYDTGELFF.

The CDR3 nucleotides read TGTGCCAGCTCACCAAGACAGGGGCGCTCTGGAAACACCATATATTTT. Its translation is CASSPRQGRSGNTIYF. This rearrangement joins TRBV18 to TRBJ1-3; TRBD1 agrees at 8 bases. The CDR3 length is 16 residues. Trimming took 2 bases from V and 0 from J; bases not matched to a gene: 3. Germline CDR1 reads KGHSH; CDR2 reads LQKENI.

In its sample, this clone was seen once. The chain is built from TRBV30 and TRBJ2-3, with D possibly TRBD2 on 5 matching bases. Trimming left V 2 bases short and J 4 bases short, with 10 bases between. Germline V gene lookup returns CDR1 GTSNPN and CDR2 SVGIG (reference sequence). This CDR3 has 13 amino acids. The CDR3 protein is CAWSPGMSDTQYF. CDR3 DNA sequence: TGTGCCTGGAGTCCCGGGATGTCAGATACGCAGTATTTT.

This clone has a handful of counts. V gene TRBV6-5 combines with J gene TRBJ1-2; 7 bases are a match to TRBD1. The CDR3 totals 14 residues. Germline assignment: CDR1 MNHEY and CDR2 SVGAGI. V trimming: 5 bases; J trimming: 6 bases; junction bases outside the gene matches: 9. The chain's CDR3 is CASSPRQGPHGYTF. The DNA of the CDR3 is TGTGCCAGCAGTCCTCGACAGGGCCCTCATGGCTACACCTTC.

The chain links TRBV4-2 to TRBJ2-1, with TRBD2 identical over 12 bases. The germline V gene encodes CDR1 LGHNA and CDR2 YNFKEQ. V was pared by 0 bases and J by 6 bases, with 3 bases of the junction left unmatched. CDR3 length: 16 amino acids. The DNA for the CDR3 is TGTGCCAGCAGCCAAGATCCTAGCGGGGGGGCCAATGAGCAGTTCTTC. Amino acids: CASSQDPSGGANEQFF.

The chain uses TRBV7-9 and TRBJ2-3; D call uncertain. CDR1 is SEHNR and CDR2 is FQNEAQ in the germline V gene (reference sequence). This CDR3 is 13 amino acids long. Trimming cost V 3 bases and J 2 bases, with 6 bases left between them. CDR3 nucleotide sequence: TGTGCCAGCAGCTTGGCCCTCACAGATACGCAGTATTTT. Translation: CASSLALTDTQYF.

This clone was found once. The chain is built from TRBV9 and TRBJ1-6; the D is unclear. The CDR3 is made up of 13 amino acids. Trimming stripped 0 bases from V and 9 bases from J, with 7 bases between. The germline V gene encodes CDR1 SGDLS and CDR2 YYNGEE. The CDR3 DNA is TGTGCCAGCAGCGTAGATTTAGGTTCACCCCTCCACTTT. Translation: CASSVDLGSPLHF. The entire variable domain, with the rest obtained from reference TRBV9 and TRBJ1-6, is as follows: DSGVTQTPKHLITATGQRVTLRCSPRSGDLSVYWYQQSLDQGLQFLIQYYNGEERAKGNILERFSAQQFPDLHSELNLSSLELGDSALYFCASSVDLGSPLHFGNGTRLTVT.

The genes are TRBV5-6 and TRBJ2-7; the D is unclear. The V gene lost 4 bases and the J gene lost 0 bases, with 8 bases spanning the gap. CDR3 length: 13 residues. Germline V lookup: CDR1 SGHDT, CDR2 YYEEEE. The CDR3: CASSHRGSYEQYF. CDR3 nucleotides: TGTGCCAGCAGCCACAGAGGCTCCTACGAGCAGTACTTC.

The chain is built from TRBV6-5 and TRBJ1-2, with 7 bases that match TRBD1. Germline loops: CDR1 MNHEY, CDR2 SVGAGI. Unmatched junction bases numbered 11, after V lost 7 bases and J lost 3 bases. The CDR3 totals 15 residues. The CDR3 region has the DNA TGTGCCAGCACCTCCCCCCGACAGGGATACTATGGCTACACCTTC. The encoded protein is CASTSPRQGYYGYTF.

This chain links TRBV2 with TRBJ2-5; unclear D gene. Germline V lookup: CDR1 SNHLY, CDR2 FYNNEI. The CDR3 runs to 13 residues. V was shortened by 6 bases and J by 2 bases, with 10 bases between the two germline ends. DNA for the CDR3: TGTGCCAGCAGCTGGTACGGGCAAGAGACCCAGTACTTC. Amino acid sequence: CASSWYGQETQYF.

This chain joins TRBV5-1 and TRBJ2-1, with 10 bases lining up with TRBD1. CDR1 and CDR2 (germline): SGHRS, YFSETQ. V shed 3 bases, J shed 6 bases, and the junction held 6 bases outside the gene matches. The CDR3 covers 15 residues. The CDR3 DNA sequence: TGCGCCAGCAGCTACACGGGACAGGGGCCCAATGAGCAGTTCTTC. It translates to CASSYTGQGPNEQFF. The variable domain in full, with the rest retrieved from reference TRBV5-1 and TRBJ2-1, is KAGVTQTPRYLIKTRGQQVTLSCSPISGHRSVSWYQQTPGQGLQFLFEYFSETQRNKGNFPGRFSGRQFSNSRSEMNVSTLELGDSALYLCASSYTGQGPNEQFFGPGTRLTVL.